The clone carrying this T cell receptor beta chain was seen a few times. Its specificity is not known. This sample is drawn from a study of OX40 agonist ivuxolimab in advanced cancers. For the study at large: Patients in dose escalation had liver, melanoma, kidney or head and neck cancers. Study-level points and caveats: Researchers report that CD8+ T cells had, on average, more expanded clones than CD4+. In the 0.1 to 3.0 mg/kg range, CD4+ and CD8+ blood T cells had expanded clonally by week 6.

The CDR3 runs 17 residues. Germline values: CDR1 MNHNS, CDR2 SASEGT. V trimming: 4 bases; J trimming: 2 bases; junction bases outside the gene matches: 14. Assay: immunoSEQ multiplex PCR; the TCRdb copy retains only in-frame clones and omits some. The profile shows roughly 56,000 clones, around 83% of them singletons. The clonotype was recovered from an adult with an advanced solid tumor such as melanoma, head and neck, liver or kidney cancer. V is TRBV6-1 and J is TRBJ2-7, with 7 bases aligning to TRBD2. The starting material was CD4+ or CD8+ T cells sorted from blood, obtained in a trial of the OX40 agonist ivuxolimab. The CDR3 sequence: CASSAQTTAGETYEQYF. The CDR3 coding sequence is TGTGCCAGCAGTGCCCAGACTACCGCGGGGGAAACCTACGAGCAGTACTTC.